This TCR beta chain stems from a study of blood T cell repertoires in COVID-19 (dated by TCRdb to the early 2020s). Study-level background: Collaborator samples came from the United States, Italy and Spain and covered acute and convalescent phases of COVID-19. The prospective study material was composed of cDNA or gDNA derived from T cells, B-cell-depleted T cells, or PBMCs. The dataset comprised deeply sampled blood TCRbeta repertoires from subjects exposed to, actively infected with, or recovered from COVID-19. The repertoires were released in a freely available public database intended as a resource for research on the immune response to SARS-CoV-2. Samples were obtained from the ongoing ImmuneRACE study (first 160 participants) and from over 1,000 subjects provided by 6 global collaborators. Nearly every sample came with metadata listing a de-identified subject ID, COVID-19 status, age in years and sex. Where HLA class I and class II types were available, the types were taken from metadata supplied by the sample provider, not from assay-based typing. What the study reported, not specific to this receptor: Clinical and demographic metadata were provided uncurated, with the amount varying by source and participant.

Comments on this clone: What this receptor recognizes is not known. Base qualities are missing; no much larger clone stands one base away.

The germline V end is reduced by 4 bases and the J end by 5 bases; junction bases left unmatched: 10. From the cysteine up to the phenylalanine, the CDR3 has a length of 15 residues. Of the read, only the CDR3 DNA is kept; its 45 bases are in frame from base 1. The germline V gene encodes CDR1 LGHDT and CDR2 YNNKEL (reference sequence). TCRbeta CDR3 regions were amplified from genomic DNA using the immunoSEQ Assay, a bias-controlled multiplex PCR. On the authors' methods: Nucleated cell counts per sample were estimated from amplification of reference gene primers within the assay. To quantify the absolute abundance of each unique TCRbeta CDR3 rearrangement, sequence reads were collapsed and filtered. For each sample, productive Simpson clonality was calculated as the square root of Simpson's diversity index over productive rearrangements. TCRdb re-hosts the immuneACCESS table, in-frame sequences only. Its copies lack some clones; in the studies checked, an unresolved V gene accounts for under half of them, and the cause for the rest is not known. V and J calls and clone size follow that table, whereas D and trimming were derived from the DNA. The sample table lists roughly 180,000 clones, roughly 78% of them with a count of one. Of the sample, approximately 7.7% falls within the top ten clones.

One collaborating source in Seattle enrolled patients during active infection and followed them longitudinally through the course of disease. Whole blood was collected in K2EDTA tubes by collaborating institutions according to the institutions' own protocols. For TCRbeta analysis, collaborator samples were shipped as frozen whole blood, as isolated PBMCs, or as DNA extracted from either sample type. This receptor was identified in a woman aged 60-75 years with COVID-19, enrolled during active disease. The sample taken for sequencing was peripheral blood. The chain is made from TRBV3-1 (or the pseudogene TRBV3-2) and TRBJ1-1; 7 junctional bases match TRBD1. The CDR3 here reads CASSRTFRGATEAFF. The DNA is TGTGCCAGCAGCCGTACGTTCAGGGGGGCGACTGAAGCTTTCTTT.